These 29 T cell receptor beta chains were all obtained from the same sample, sequenced in a study of somatic mutations in cytotoxic T cells in rheumatoid arthritis. TCRdb's table, derived via immunoSEQ multiplex PCR, lists solely in-frame clones and lacks some. This sample has 20,000 to 25,000 clones, with 86% found just once. The specimen sequenced was CD8+ T cells sorted from blood. The receptors derive from a woman aged 45-60 years in good health.

The chain has TRBV7-9 and TRBJ2-1, with D unresolved. Germline V gene sequence: CDR1 SEHNR, CDR2 FQNEAQ (reference sequence). Trimming pared 4 bases from V and 7 bases from J, leaving 11 bases between. The CDR3 spans 13 residues. Here the CDR3 reads CASSSNRPNEQFF. CDR3 nucleotides: TGTGCCAGCAGCTCAAACCGGCCAAATGAGCAGTTCTTC.

The DNA of the CDR3 is TGTGCCAGTAGTATGGGAAACACCATATATTTT. This codes for CASSMGNTIYF. V gene TRBV19 combines with J gene TRBJ1-3, with no clear D. Trimming shortened V by 3 bases and J by 4 bases, and 1 base separated the two germline ends. The CDR3 contains 11 residues. Germline V gene lookup returns CDR1 LNHDA and CDR2 SQIVND (reference sequence).

The chain recombines TRBV7-9 with TRBJ2-1; 10 bases agree with TRBD1. V was clipped by 1 base and J by 7 bases; unmatched bases: 7. CDR1 and CDR2 from the germline V gene are SEHNR and FQNEAQ (reference sequence). The CDR3 sequence is 16 residues long. The CDR3 is CASSLGYGTGVNEQFF. Here the CDR3 DNA reads TGTGCCAGCAGCTTAGGGTATGGGACAGGGGTTAATGAGCAGTTCTTC. The whole variable domain, remainder taken from reference TRBV7-9 and TRBJ2-1, is DTGVSQNPRHKITKRGQNVTFRCDPISEHNRLYWYRQTLGQGPEFLTYFQNEAQLEKSRLLSDRFSAERPKGSFSTLEIQRTEQGDSAMYLCASSLGYGTGVNEQFFGPGTRLTVL.

V and J are TRBV2 and TRBJ2-1; TRBD2 matches at 7 bases. In germline, CDR1 is SNHLY, CDR2 FYNNEI. Trimming removed 4 bases from V and 11 bases from J; junction bases left unmatched: 8. The CDR3 is 13 residues long. The CDR3 sequence is CASSGGGGSKQFF. The CDR3, as DNA: TGTGCCAGCAGTGGGGGGGGTGGTAGCAAGCAGTTCTTC.

The V and J genes are TRBV9 and TRBJ2-2, with D tentatively TRBD1 (5 bases). This CDR3 has 12 amino acids. Germline CDR1 reads SGDLS; CDR2 reads YYNGEE. V gave up 7 bases and J gave up 7 bases, with 11 bases separating them. The CDR3 nucleotides read TGTGCCAGCGGCCCTAGGGGCGGGGAGCTGTTTTTT. It translates to CASGPRGGELFF.

The chain has TRBV4-1 and TRBJ2-3, with 15 bases lining up with TRBD2. The CDR3 loop spans 18 amino acids. V lost 4 bases, J lost 1 base, and 6 bases stayed unmatched. The germline gives CDR1 MGHRA, CDR2 YSYEKL. This CDR3 is CASSPGLAGGPGTDTQYF. CDR3 bases: TGCGCCAGCAGCCCAGGACTAGCGGGGGGGCCGGGCACAGATACGCAGTATTTT.

This chain joins TRBV9 and TRBJ2-1; perhaps TRBD1 as D (5 bases). V shed 4 bases and J shed 4 bases, with 9 bases lying between them. From germline, CDR1 is SGDLS and CDR2 YYNGEE. This CDR3 is 13 amino acids long. The CDR3 loop reads CASSPGIYNEQFF. The CDR3 DNA sequence: TGTGCCAGCAGCCCAGGGATTTACAATGAGCAGTTCTTC.

The chain is built from TRBV28 and TRBJ1-5, with a possible D match to TRBD1 (6 bases). Trimming removed 5 bases from V and 5 bases from J, with 19 bases in between. Germline V lookup: CDR1 MDHEN, CDR2 SYDVKM. The CDR3 consists of 16 residues. CDR3 sequence reads: CASSPGTLEGYQPQHF. In DNA form, the CDR3 reads TGTGCCAGCAGTCCCGGGACACTAGAAGGGTATCAGCCCCAGCATTTT.

Concerning this clone itself: One junction end disagrees with the germline gene, perhaps due to a read error. The CDR3 sequence is CASNLLGANTEAFF. The CDR3, as DNA: TGTGCCAGCAACTTACTGGGGGCGAACACTGAAGCTTTCTTT. The rearrangement joins TRBV7-9 to TRBJ1-1, with a tentative D call TRBD1 (6 bases). Germline V lookup: CDR1 SEHNR, CDR2 FQNEAQ (reference sequence). The CDR3 is made up of 14 amino acids.

The chain combines TRBV5-1 with TRBJ2-1; 8 nucleotides agree with TRBD2. The germline gives CDR1 SGHRS, CDR2 YFSETQ. V gave up 0 bases and J gave up 3 bases; unmatched junction bases: 11. The CDR3 contains 18 residues. DNA for the CDR3: TGCGCCAGCAGCTTGGCCGGGAGTGGCGGGGGGTTCTACAATGAGCAGTTCTTC. Translation gives CASSLAGSGGGFYNEQFF.

This rearrangement joins TRBV19 to TRBJ1-2; TRBD1 matches at 8 bases. V was clipped by 3 bases and J by 0 bases; unmatched bases: 3. CDR3 size: 15 residues. In germline, CDR1 is LNHDA, CDR2 SQIVND (reference sequence). The CDR3 is CASSIDRGSNYGYTF. The DNA for the CDR3 is TGTGCCAGTAGTATCGACAGGGGATCTAACTATGGCTACACCTTC.

The genes are TRBV10-2 and TRBJ1-3; D ambiguous. The germline CDR1 and CDR2 sequences are WSHSY and SAAADI. There are 15 residues in the CDR3. V was clipped by 6 bases and J by 0 bases, with 12 bases between them. CDR3 sequence: CASRAGGNSGNTIYF. In DNA, the CDR3 is TGCGCCAGCAGAGCCGGTGGTAACTCTGGAAACACCATATATTTT.

The chain is built from TRBV15 and TRBJ1-1; D gene uncertain. Germline-derived CDR1 and CDR2 are LNHNV and YYDKDF (reference sequence). This CDR3 is built from 15 residues. The V end lost 0 bases, the J end lost 1 base, and 9 bases lay between the germline ends. CDR3 coding DNA: TGTGCCACCAGCAGAGAGCTTTGGGGGAACACTGAAGCTTTCTTT. It translates to CATSRELWGNTEAFF.

The V gene is TRBV7-9, the J gene TRBJ2-7, with 9 bases aligning to TRBD2. The CDR3 covers 15 residues. V lost 5 bases to trimming and J lost 0 bases; unmatched junction nucleotides: 5. The germline V gene encodes CDR1 SEHNR and CDR2 FQNEAQ (reference sequence). The CDR3 coding sequence is TGTGCCAGCAGCGCGAGCGGGGGGACCTCCTACGAGCAGTACTTC. It codes for CASSASGGTSYEQYF. The variable domain in full, completed from reference TRBV7-9 and TRBJ2-7, reads DTGVSQNPRHKITKRGQNVTFRCDPISEHNRLYWYRQTLGQGPEFLTYFQNEAQLEKSRLLSDRFSAERPKGSFSTLEIQRTEQGDSAMYLCASSASGGTSYEQYFGPGTRLTVT.

V usage is TRBV6-1 and J usage is TRBJ2-1; 12 positions match TRBD2. Trimming removed 1 base from V and 8 bases from J; junction bases left unmatched: 9. The germline gives CDR1 MNHNS, CDR2 SASEGT. The CDR3 sequence is 17 residues long. CDR3 sequence (DNA): TGTGCCAGCAGTGAAGTTGGTCTAGCGGGGGGGCAGGATGAGCAGTTCTTC. Translation: CASSEVGLAGGQDEQFF.

The gene calls are TRBV5-1 and TRBJ2-2, with 9 bases identical to TRBD1. This CDR3 has 13 residues. Germline V gene sequence: CDR1 SGHRS, CDR2 YFSETQ. V lost 7 bases and J lost 4; bases outside the gene matches: 2. The CDR3, as DNA: TGCGCCAGCGACAGGGGGTTCACCGGGGAGCTGTTTTTT. Residues: CASDRGFTGELFF.

The chain recombines TRBV7-2 with TRBJ2-1, with 13 nucleotides matching TRBD2. Unmatched junction bases numbered 7, after V lost 5 bases and J lost 3 bases. The CDR3 has 17 amino acids. Germline loops: CDR1 SGHTA, CDR2 FQGNSA. The CDR3 bases are TGTGCCAGCAGCGGATGGACTAGCGGGGGCCTCTACAATGAGCAGTTCTTC. This sequence encodes CASSGWTSGGLYNEQFF. The full variable domain, rest sourced from reference TRBV7-2 and TRBJ2-1, is GAGVSQSPSNKVTEKGKDVELRCDPISGHTALYWYRQSLGQGLEFLIYFQGNSAPDKSGLPSDRFSAERTGGSVSTLTIQRTQQEDSAVYLCASSGWTSGGLYNEQFFGPGTRLTVL.

The CDR3 DNA reads as TGCGCCAGCAGTGATTTCTTGGGTTGGGGCTACACCTTC. Translated: CASSDFLGWGYTF. The V call is TRBV10-1, the J call TRBJ1-2; D ambiguous. The CDR3 is 13 amino acids. Trimming took off 3 bases at V and 8 bases at J, with 13 bases between the two ends. Germline V gene sequence: CDR1 WNHNN, CDR2 SYGVQD (reference sequence).

This clone has only a few counts. The chain links TRBV7-9 to TRBJ2-1; possible D gene TRBD2, 6 bases. CDR3 length: 12 residues. Germline CDR1 is SEHNR and CDR2 is FQNEAQ (reference sequence). Trimming took 6 bases from V and 6 from J, leaving 9 bases between them. The CDR3 sequence: CASSAGTNEQFF. For the CDR3, the DNA is TGTGCCAGCAGTGCGGGAACCAATGAGCAGTTCTTC.

The chain joins TRBV7-2 to TRBJ2-7; D may be TRBD2 (5 bases). V lost 5 bases to trimming and J lost 3 bases, with 14 bases between them. Germline V gene sequence: CDR1 SGHTA, CDR2 FQGNSA. The CDR3 consists of 14 residues. DNA of the CDR3: TGTGCCAGCAGCCCAGAGGGCAGGTTCTACGAGCAGTACTTC. This translates into CASSPEGRFYEQYF.

This clone came up a few times. The chain recombines TRBV29-1 with TRBJ1-2, with D tentatively TRBD1 (6 bases). CDR3 length: 13 residues. Trimming left V 2 bases short and J 3 bases short, with 10 bases between. Germline values: CDR1 SQVTM, CDR2 ANQGSEA. The CDR3 DNA is TGCAGCGTTGAAACAGGGATTGACTATGGCTACACCTTC. Its protein is CSVETGIDYGYTF. Full variable domain (missing parts from reference TRBV29-1 and TRBJ1-2): SAVISQKPSRDICQRGTSLTIQCQVDSQVTMMFWYRQQPGQSLTLIATANQGSEATYESGFVIDKFPISRPNLTFSTLTVSNMSPEDSSIYLCSVETGIDYGYTFGSGTRLTVV.

The chain has TRBV7-9 and TRBJ1-2; 10 bases map to TRBD1. CDR3 length: 17 amino acids. Trimming removed 7 bases from V and 6 bases from J; junction bases left unmatched: 17. Germline CDR1 is SEHNR and CDR2 is FQNEAQ (reference sequence). The CDR3 nucleotides read TGTGCCAGCACCTCAACCGGGACAGGGGCCGCCCGGGATGGCTACACCTTC. Translated, it gives CASTSTGTGAARDGYTF.

This chain joins TRBV5-4 and TRBJ1-3, with TRBD1 identical over 9 bases. Germline V CDR1 and CDR2: SGHNT, YYREEE (reference sequence). The CDR3 loop spans 16 amino acids. Unmatched junction bases numbered 8, after V lost 3 bases and J lost 4 bases. CDR3 sequence: CASSSTGGTRGNTIYF. DNA of the CDR3: TGTGCCAGCAGCTCGACAGGGGGGACGCGAGGAAACACCATATATTTT.

The chain combines TRBV27 with TRBJ1-6, with 10 bases lining up with TRBD1. Germline V gene sequence: CDR1 MNHEY, CDR2 SMNVEV (reference sequence). V lost 2 bases, J lost 10 bases, and 8 bases stayed unmatched. There are 16 residues in the CDR3. For the CDR3, the DNA is TGTGCCAGCAGTTTAATGGACAGGGGGTATGGATCACCCCTCCACTTT. As protein: CASSLMDRGYGSPLHF.

V and J are TRBV5-1 and TRBJ1-4; possible D gene TRBD1, 5 bases. Trimming left V 4 bases short and J 0 bases short, with 10 bases between. The CDR3 has 15 amino acids. In germline, CDR1 is SGHRS, CDR2 YFSETQ. CDR3: CASSGGHATNEKLFF. CDR3 bases: TGCGCCAGCAGCGGAGGACACGCAACTAATGAAAAACTGTTTTTT. The entire variable domain, with the rest obtained from reference TRBV5-1 and TRBJ1-4, is as follows: KAGVTQTPRYLIKTRGQQVTLSCSPISGHRSVSWYQQTPGQGLQFLFEYFSETQRNKGNFPGRFSGRQFSNSRSEMNVSTLELGDSALYLCASSGGHATNEKLFFGSGTQLSVL.

This clone was observed a single time. The chain recombines TRBV6-1 with TRBJ2-7, with unresolved D. V was clipped by 0 bases and J by 2 bases, with 5 bases between them. The CDR3 is made up of 13 amino acids. Germline CDR1 MNHNS, CDR2 SASEGT. CDR3 amino acids: CASSEAQAYEQYF. CDR3 DNA: TGTGCCAGCAGTGAAGCTCAGGCCTACGAGCAGTACTTC.

Only one count was recorded for this clone. The genes are TRBV27 and TRBJ2-3; D may be TRBD1 (5 bases). The CDR3 totals 15 residues. The ends were cut back, 5 bases at V and 2 bases at J, with 14 bases in the middle. Germline V gives CDR1 MNHEY, CDR2 SMNVEV (reference sequence). CDR3 nucleotide sequence: TGTGCCAGCAGTCCCCTCGCCAGGGTCACAGATACGCAGTATTTT. Translation: CASSPLARVTDTQYF.

The rearrangement links TRBV4-1 to TRBJ1-2, with 9 bases that match TRBD1. The germline gives CDR1 MGHRA, CDR2 YSYEKL. This CDR3 is 17 amino acids long. With V trimmed by 0 bases and J by 6 bases, 11 bases remained unmatched. DNA of the CDR3: TGCGCCAGCAGCCAAGATCAAAAGGACAGGGGCGGGAATGGCTACACCTTC. Translation gives CASSQDQKDRGGNGYTF.

J is TRBJ1-6 and V is TRBV4-1; tentative D call: TRBD1 (5 bases). Germline V gene data show CDR1 as MGHRA and CDR2 as YSYEKL. The V end lost 6 bases, the J end lost 11 bases, and 20 bases lay between the germline ends. The CDR3 has 15 amino acids. The CDR3 reads CASRDRNGGEAPLHF. CDR3 in DNA: TGCGCCAGCAGGGATAGAAACGGGGGAGAGGCACCCCTCCACTTT.